The 18 T cell receptor beta chains reported below all come from one sample, sequenced in a study of siplizumab effects on memory and regulatory T cells. Using immunoSEQ multiplex PCR, the repertoire was profiled, and TCRdb retains in-frame clones only, with some absent. The repertoire holds 90,000 to 140,000 clones, with 85% to 95% as singletons. Sample: CD4+ T cells sorted from blood. These receptors were taken from a human donor in good health.

The chain is built from TRBV5-4 and TRBJ2-7; D not resolved. The CDR3 covers 15 residues. Trimming pared 0 bases from V and 6 bases from J, leaving 16 bases between. CDR1 is SGHNT, CDR2 YYREEE, per germline (reference sequence). As DNA, the CDR3 is TGTGCCAGCAGCTTGGGGCAGCCTTCGGTAGGCGAGCAGTACTTC. Amino acid sequence: CASSLGQPSVGEQYF.

This chain joins TRBV6-5 and TRBJ2-1; D might be TRBD1 or TRBD2, each matching 6 bases. CDR1 is MNHEY, CDR2 SVGAGI, per germline. This CDR3 has 16 amino acids. V lost 4 bases to trimming and J lost 6 bases, with 19 bases between them. In nucleotides, the CDR3 is TGTGCCAGCAGTTTCACCCGGGGGCTACTCCCCAATGAGCAGTTCTTC. Its protein product is CASSFTRGLLPNEQFF.

The V call is TRBV28, the J call TRBJ1-3; 10 bases are a match to TRBD1. CDR1 is MDHEN and CDR2 is SYDVKM in the germline V gene. CDR3 size: 16 residues. Trimming removed 4 bases from V and 4 bases from J; junction bases left unmatched: 7. CDR3 nucleotide sequence: TGTGCCAGCAGTTCACGACAGGGGGCGCGGGGAAACACCATATATTTT. It is translated as CASSSRQGARGNTIYF.

The V and J genes are TRBV7-9 and TRBJ1-4; TRBD1 might be the D (6 bases). V was trimmed by 7 bases and J by 8 bases, leaving 14 bases between them. The CDR3 has 13 residues. In germline, CDR1 is SEHNR, CDR2 FQNEAQ (reference sequence). The CDR3 sequence: CASKRGGLEKLFF. CDR3 sequence (DNA): TGTGCCAGCAAAAGAGGGGGATTGGAAAAACTGTTTTTT.

The chain couples TRBV7-9 to TRBJ1-1; tentatively, D is TRBD1 (6 bases). The CDR3 has 14 amino acids. V lost 6 bases and J lost 3, with 14 bases in between. Germline lookup yields CDR1 SEHNR and CDR2 FQNEAQ (reference sequence). CDR3 sequence: CASRLTGGDTEAFF. The DNA of the CDR3 is TGTGCCAGCAGGTTGACAGGCGGAGACACTGAAGCTTTCTTT.

The chain couples TRBV11-3 to TRBJ2-5; tentative D call: TRBD2 (6 bases). Deletions cut 2 bases from V and 5 bases from J, with 21 bases between. Germline CDR1 reads SGHNT; CDR2 reads YENEEA. This CDR3 has 17 amino acids. The CDR3 loop reads CASSLWGTLPEEETQYF. The CDR3 nucleotides are TGTGCCAGCAGCTTATGGGGGACTCTCCCCGAGGAGGAGACCCAGTACTTC.

This chain joins TRBV18 and TRBJ2-7; unclear D gene. Per germline, CDR1 KGHSH and CDR2 LQKENI. This CDR3 has 13 residues. V lost 1 base and J 6 bases, leaving 10 bases between the germline ends. Written as DNA, the CDR3 is TGTGCCAGCTCACCACAAACCTCGTCCGAGCAGTACTTC. It specifies CASSPQTSSEQYF.

The chain joins TRBV9 to TRBJ2-3; TRBD2 aligns across 10 bases. This CDR3 comprises 16 residues. V trimming: 2 bases; J trimming: 0 bases; junction bases outside the gene matches: 3. The germline gives CDR1 SGDLS, CDR2 YYNGEE. The CDR3 DNA is TGTGCCAGCAGCGTCTCTAGCGGGGGAAGCACAGATACGCAGTATTTT. Translating gives CASSVSSGGSTDTQYF.

This chain uses TRBV9 with TRBJ2-3; D not certain. The V gene lost 0 bases and the J gene lost 2 bases, with 1 base spanning the gap. Germline V gene data show CDR1 as SGDLS and CDR2 as YYNGEE. This CDR3 has 12 amino acids. The CDR3 DNA sequence: TGTGCCAGCAGCGTAGCCACAGATACGCAGTATTTT. Translating gives CASSVATDTQYF.

V usage is TRBV19 and J usage is TRBJ1-1; weak D call: TRBD1 (5 bases). The germline gives CDR1 LNHDA, CDR2 SQIVND (reference sequence). The length of the CDR3 is 16 residues. Deletions cut 1 base from V and 3 bases from J, with 15 bases between. DNA for the CDR3: TGTGCCAGTAGTATAGGGCGGGACGTTAGGGACACTGAAGCTTTCTTT. Encoded protein: CASSIGRDVRDTEAFF.

This chain connects TRBV9 to TRBJ2-7, with 7 bases identical to TRBD2. The germline V gene encodes CDR1 SGDLS and CDR2 YYNGEE. The CDR3 spans 14 residues. V trimming: 0 bases; J trimming: 7 bases; junction bases outside the gene matches: 7. CDR3 sequence reads: CASSVVPLGGEQYF. DNA for the CDR3: TGTGCCAGCAGCGTAGTCCCTCTGGGGGGGGAGCAGTACTTC. Looking up the rest from reference TRBV9 and TRBJ2-7 gives the full variable domain: DSGVTQTPKHLITATGQRVTLRCSPRSGDLSVYWYQQSLDQGLQFLIQYYNGEERAKGNILERFSAQQFPDLHSELNLSSLELGDSALYFCASSVVPLGGEQYFGPGTRLTVT.

The chain links TRBV5-4 to TRBJ2-2; either TRBD1 or TRBD2 may supply D (6 bases each). CDR3 length: 15 amino acids. The germline V gene encodes CDR1 SGHNT and CDR2 YYREEE (reference sequence). The germline V and J ends were trimmed by 2 bases and 9 bases, with 17 bases remaining between them. For the CDR3, the DNA is TGTGCCAGCAGCTTTGACTTGAGGGGGGACCGGGAGCTGTTTTTT. This gives the protein CASSFDLRGDRELFF.

The V gene is TRBV18, the J gene TRBJ1-1; 12 positions match TRBD1. This CDR3 is 16 amino acids long. V was pared by 6 bases and J by 7 bases, with 12 bases of the junction left unmatched. Germline V CDR1 and CDR2: KGHSH, LQKENI. In DNA, the CDR3 is TGTGCCAGCTCCACTGGGGACAGGGGGCCAAAATTTGAAGCTTTCTTT. This encodes CASSTGDRGPKFEAFF.

The chain combines TRBV5-5 with TRBJ1-5; D possibly corresponds to TRBD1 (5 bases). The CDR3 contains 14 residues. From germline, CDR1 is SGHKS and CDR2 YYEKEE (reference sequence). Trimming left V 4 bases short and J 1 base short, with 9 bases between. The CDR3 nucleotides are TGTGCCAGCAGCATCTGGGGGAGCAATCAGCCCCAGCATTTT. Translating gives CASSIWGSNQPQHF.

V and J are TRBV6-5 and TRBJ1-1; the D is unclear. Trimming removed 8 bases at V and 7 bases at J, with 11 bases between. CDR1 MNHEY and CDR2 SVGAGI come from the germline V gene. This CDR3 has 11 residues. In DNA, the CDR3 is TGTGCCAGCGGTAGTATCGGTGAAGCTTTCTTT. Translating it yields CASGSIGEAFF.

The chain couples TRBV11-1 to TRBJ2-7, with 11 positions matching TRBD1. The trim removed 2 bases at V and 2 bases at J, leaving 5 bases unmatched. From germline, CDR1 is SGHAT and CDR2 FQDESV (reference sequence). The CDR3 is made up of 16 amino acids. CDR3: CASSLFSGQGAYEQYF. The CDR3 DNA reads TGTGCCAGCAGCTTATTTTCGGGACAGGGGGCCTACGAGCAGTACTTC.

The V call is TRBV5-1, the J call TRBJ2-7; 8 nucleotides match TRBD1. Trimming took 4 bases from V and 3 from J; bases not matched to a gene: 6. The CDR3 covers 14 residues. Looked up from germline, CDR1 is SGHRS and CDR2 is YFSETQ. The CDR3 bases are TGCGCCAGCAGCCTAGGACAGGGAGTCTACGAGCAGTACTTC. Amino acid sequence: CASSLGQGVYEQYF.

The gene calls are TRBV19 and TRBJ1-1; tentative D call: TRBD1 (6 bases). This CDR3 contains 14 residues. From germline, CDR1 is LNHDA and CDR2 SQIVND (reference sequence). Trimming shortened V by 6 bases and J by 1 base, and 12 bases separated the two germline ends. CDR3: CASRFAGANTEAFF. DNA of the CDR3: TGTGCCAGTAGGTTCGCAGGGGCGAACACTGAAGCTTTCTTT. Full variable domain (missing parts from reference TRBV19 and TRBJ1-1): DGGITQSPKYLFRKEGQNVTLSCEQNLNHDAMYWYRQDPGQGLRLIYYSQIVNDFQKGDIAEGYSVSREKKESFPLTVTSAQKNPTAFYLCASRFAGANTEAFFGQGTRLTVV.